A selection of T cell receptor beta chains follows, all from one sample in a study of immune evolution from preneoplasia to lung adenocarcinoma. The protocol was immunoSEQ multiplex PCR, while the TCRdb copy is restricted to in-frame clones and leaves out a portion. The data show some 6,200 clones, with roughly 88% seen just once and under 3.5% held by the top ten. Sequenced sample: FFPE lung adenocarcinoma in situ tissue. The receptor set was obtained from an older donor with lung adenocarcinoma. CDR3s include the opening cysteine and the closing phenylalanine or tryptophan. D genes are given only for firm matches. A row's size may be missing; if present it is once, few, many or a size class.

abundance	d_gene	v_gene	j_gene	CDR3aa	CDR3nt
NA	NA	TRBV9	TRBJ2-1	CASSVALHYNEQFF	TGTGCCAGCAGCGTAGCCCTCCACTACAATGAGCAGTTCTTC
NA	TRBD1	TRBV16	TRBJ2-3	CASSPPIWGRVDRAKADTQYF	TGTGCCAGCAGCCCCCCAATTTGGGGTAGAGTGGACAGGGCGAAAGCAGATACGCAGTATTTT
once	NA	TRBV10-2	TRBJ1-2	CASSVQENYGYTF	TGCGCCAGCAGTGTGCAGGAAAACTATGGCTACACCTTC
NA	NA	TRBV19	TRBJ1-2	CASSTPQRSGYTF	TGTGCCAGTAGTACGCCTCAACGCTCTGGCTACACCTTC
NA	TRBD1	TRBV4-1	TRBJ2-7	CASSQRDSYEQYF	TGCGCCAGCAGCCAACGGGACAGCTACGAGCAGTACTTC
NA	TRBD2	TRBV5-6	TRBJ2-7	CASSSHLRLAGVLREQYF	TGTGCCAGCAGCTCTCACCTGAGACTAGCGGGAGTGTTACGCGAGCAGTACTTC
NA	TRBD2	TRBV7-6	TRBJ2-7	CASSRLPAGSYEQYF	TGTGCCAGCAGCCGTCTTCCAGCGGGAAGTTACGAGCAGTACTTC
NA	TRBD1	TRBV6-5	TRBJ2-7	CASSPSRDRQYF	TGTGCCAGCAGCCCATCCCGGGACAGGCAGTACTTC
NA	NA	TRBV4-1	TRBJ2-1	CASSRGNEQFF	TGCGCCAGCAGCCGTGGGAATGAGCAGTTCTTC
NA	NA	TRBV5-1	TRBJ1-5	CASSFDSNQPQHF	TGCGCCAGCAGCTTTGACAGCAATCAGCCCCAGCATTTT
NA	NA	TRBV10-1	TRBJ1-1	CASSESNKIGTEAFF	TGCGCCAGCAGTGAGAGCAATAAAATAGGCACTGAAGCTTTCTTT
NA	TRBD2	TRBV11-3	TRBJ2-2	CASSKRLAGSTGELFF	TGTGCCAGCAGCAAACGACTAGCGGGATCCACCGGGGAGCTGTTTTTT
medium-sized	NA	TRBV5-6	TRBJ2-7	CASSLAGDGYEQYF	TGTGCCAGCAGCTTGGCGGGGGACGGATACGAGCAGTACTTC
NA	TRBD2	TRBV2	TRBJ2-3	CASSGPGGGQYF	TGTGCCAGCAGTGGGCCGGGAGGGGGGCAGTATTTT
medium-sized	TRBD2	TRBV29-1	TRBJ2-1	CSVGGTSGTYNEQFF	TGCAGCGTTGGCGGGACTAGCGGGACCTACAATGAGCAGTTCTTC
NA	NA	TRBV29-1	TRBJ2-2	CSGAGNTGELFF	TGCAGCGGGGCAGGGAACACCGGGGAGCTGTTTTTT
NA	TRBD1	TRBV9	TRBJ1-5	CAGFTGGGQPQHF	TGTGCCGGTTTTACAGGGGGCGGTCAGCCCCAGCATTTT
NA	NA	TRBV6-1	TRBJ2-7	CASSRDYEQYF	TGTGCCAGCAGCAGGGATTACGAGCAGTACTTC
NA	TRBD2	TRBV19	TRBJ2-3	CASSSLRGGDTQYF	TGTGCCAGTAGTAGCCTACGGGGAGGGGATACGCAGTATTTT
NA	NA	TRBV30	TRBJ1-1	CAWTEEIVTEAFF	TGTGCCTGGACCGAGGAGATCGTCACTGAAGCTTTCTTT
once	TRBD1	TRBV10-3	TRBJ2-7	CATREQGAGHEQYF	TGTGCCACCAGAGAACAGGGGGCTGGGCACGAGCAGTACTTC
NA	TRBD2	TRBV2	TRBJ2-7	CASSQSGSGYEQYF	TGTGCCAGCAGTCAGAGCGGGAGTGGGTACGAGCAGTACTTC
NA	TRBD2	TRBV7-2	TRBJ2-7	CASSLTGIGLAVYEQYF	TGTGCCAGCAGCTTAACCGGTATAGGACTAGCGGTCTACGAGCAGTACTTC
NA	NA	TRBV25-1	TRBJ2-1	CASSKGGYNEQFF	TGTGCCAGCAGTAAAGGGGGGTACAATGAGCAGTTCTTC
NA	TRBD2	TRBV5-4	TRBJ2-7	CASSSLAGGSDEQYF	TGTGCCAGCAGCTCACTAGCGGGAGGGTCTGACGAGCAGTACTTC
NA	TRBD1	TRBV6-5	TRBJ1-6	CATSTGTGYNSPLHF	TGTGCCACCTCCACCGGGACAGGGTATAATTCACCCCTCCACTTT
NA	NA	TRBV6-5	TRBJ1-2	CASSRQEGVYGYTF	TGTGCCAGCAGTCGCCAGGAGGGGGTCTATGGCTACACCTTC
NA	TRBD1	TRBV7-2	TRBJ1-5	CASSSYGQGGNQPQHF	TGTGCCAGCAGCTCGTACGGACAGGGGGGCAATCAGCCCCAGCATTTT
few	NA	TRBV30	TRBJ2-7	CAWSFLAATSYEQYF	TGTGCCTGGAGTTTTCTGGCGGCGACCTCCTACGAGCAGTACTTC
few	NA	TRBV9	TRBJ1-1	CASSVGPRNTEAFF	TGTGCCAGCAGCGTAGGACCTCGGAACACTGAAGCTTTCTTT
NA	NA	TRBV30	TRBJ1-1	CAWSLTANTEAFF	TGTGCCTGGAGTCTGACTGCTAACACTGAAGCTTTCTTT
NA	NA	TRBV6-4	TRBJ2-1	CASSDRFGNEQFF	TGTGCCAGCAGTGATAGATTCGGCAATGAGCAGTTCTTC
once	NA	TRBV6-6	TRBJ2-2	CASRRTEAGELFF	TGTGCCAGCAGACGGACAGAAGCTGGGGAGCTGTTTTTT
NA	TRBD1	TRBV7-8	TRBJ2-7	CASSATGGLYEQYF	TGTGCCAGCAGCGCGACAGGGGGGCTCTACGAGCAGTACTTC
NA	NA	TRBV21-1	TRBJ2-7	CASSKADRVGEQYF	TGTGCCAGCAGCAAAGCGGACAGGGTGGGCGAGCAGTACTTC
once	TRBD1	TRBV2	TRBJ1-1	CASIIRGPTVEAFF	TGTGCCAGCATTATCAGGGGGCCAACCGTTGAAGCTTTCTTT
NA	NA	TRBV19	TRBJ2-5	CASSIGNSQETQYF	TGTGCCAGTAGTATAGGAAACAGTCAAGAGACCCAGTACTTC
few	TRBD1	TRBV5-4	TRBJ1-6	CASSFLDRGDRNSPLHF	TGTGCCAGCAGTTTCCTGGACAGGGGGGATCGTAATTCACCCCTCCACTTT